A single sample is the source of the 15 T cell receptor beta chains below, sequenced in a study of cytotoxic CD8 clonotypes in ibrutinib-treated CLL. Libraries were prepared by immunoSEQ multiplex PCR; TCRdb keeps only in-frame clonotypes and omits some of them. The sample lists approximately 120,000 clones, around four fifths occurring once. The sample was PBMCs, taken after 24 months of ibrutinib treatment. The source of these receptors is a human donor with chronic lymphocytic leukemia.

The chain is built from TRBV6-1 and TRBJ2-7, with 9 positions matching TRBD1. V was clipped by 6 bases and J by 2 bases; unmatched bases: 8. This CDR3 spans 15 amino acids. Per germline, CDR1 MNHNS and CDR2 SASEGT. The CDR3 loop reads CASRARGQGTYEQYF. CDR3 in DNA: TGTGCCAGCAGAGCTCGGGGACAGGGAACCTACGAGCAGTACTTC.

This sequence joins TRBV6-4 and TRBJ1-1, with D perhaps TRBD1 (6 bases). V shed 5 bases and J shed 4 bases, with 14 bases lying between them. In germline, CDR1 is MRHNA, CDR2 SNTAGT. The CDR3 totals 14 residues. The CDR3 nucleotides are TGTGCCAGCAGTAAAGGGGGGGTTGGCACTGAAGCTTTCTTT. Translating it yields CASSKGGVGTEAFF.

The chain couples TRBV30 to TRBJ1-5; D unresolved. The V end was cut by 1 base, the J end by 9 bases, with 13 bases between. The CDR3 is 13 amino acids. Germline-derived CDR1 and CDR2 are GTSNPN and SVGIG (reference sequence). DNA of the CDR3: TGTGCCTGGAGTGGGAGTGGGCGGTCGCCCCAGCATTTT. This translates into CAWSGSGRSPQHF. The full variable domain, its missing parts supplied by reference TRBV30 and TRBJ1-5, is SQTIHQWPATLVQPVGSPLSLECTVEGTSNPNLYWYRQAAGRGLQLLFYSVGIGQISSEVPQNLSASRPQDRQFILSSKKLLLSDSGFYLCAWSGSGRSPQHFGDGTRLSIL.

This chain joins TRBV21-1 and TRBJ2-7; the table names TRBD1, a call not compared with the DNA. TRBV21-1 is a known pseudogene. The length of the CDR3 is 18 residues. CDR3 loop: CASSFCGRGNGASYEQYF. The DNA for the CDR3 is TGTGCCAGCAGCTTCTGTGGCAGGGGGAACGGGGCCTCCTACGAGCAGTACTTC.

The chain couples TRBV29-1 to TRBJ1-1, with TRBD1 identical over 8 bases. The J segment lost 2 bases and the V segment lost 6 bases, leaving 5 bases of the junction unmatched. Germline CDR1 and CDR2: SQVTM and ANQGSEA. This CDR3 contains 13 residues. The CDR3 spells CSVADRANTEAFF. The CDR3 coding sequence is TGCAGCGTAGCGGACAGGGCAAACACTGAAGCTTTCTTT.

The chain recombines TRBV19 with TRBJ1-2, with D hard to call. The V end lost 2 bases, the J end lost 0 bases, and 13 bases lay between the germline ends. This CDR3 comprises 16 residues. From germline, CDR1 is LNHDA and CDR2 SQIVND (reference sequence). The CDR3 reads CASSISNSYANYGYTF. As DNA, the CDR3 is TGTGCCAGTAGTATATCGAACAGCTATGCTAACTATGGCTACACCTTC.

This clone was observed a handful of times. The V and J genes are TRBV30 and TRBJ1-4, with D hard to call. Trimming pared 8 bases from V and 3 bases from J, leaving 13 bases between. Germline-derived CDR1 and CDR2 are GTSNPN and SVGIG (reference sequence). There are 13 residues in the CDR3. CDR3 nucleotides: TGTGCCATGGCGGCGCTGGCTAATGAAAAACTGTTTTTT. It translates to CAMAALANEKLFF.

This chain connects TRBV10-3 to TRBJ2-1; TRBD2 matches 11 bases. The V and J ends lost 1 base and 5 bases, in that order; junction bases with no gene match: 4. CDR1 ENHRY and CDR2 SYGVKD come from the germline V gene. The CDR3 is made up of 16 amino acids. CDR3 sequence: CAISEFSGGANNEQFF. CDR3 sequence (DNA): TGTGCCATCAGTGAGTTTAGCGGGGGGGCCAACAATGAGCAGTTCTTC.

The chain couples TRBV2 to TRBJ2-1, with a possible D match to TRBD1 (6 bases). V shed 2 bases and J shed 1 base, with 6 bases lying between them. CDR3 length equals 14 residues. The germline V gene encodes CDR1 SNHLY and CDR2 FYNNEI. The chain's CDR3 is CASSERGSYNEQFF. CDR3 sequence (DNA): TGTGCCAGCAGTGAAAGGGGGTCCTACAATGAGCAGTTCTTC.

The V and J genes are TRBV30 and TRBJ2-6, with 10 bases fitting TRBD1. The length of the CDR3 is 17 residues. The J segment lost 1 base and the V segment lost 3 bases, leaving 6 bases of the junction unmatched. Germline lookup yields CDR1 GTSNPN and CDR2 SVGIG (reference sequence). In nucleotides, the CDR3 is TGTGCCTGGAGCAGGGACAGGGGAAGGTCTGGGGCCAACGTCCTGACTTTC. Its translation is CAWSRDRGRSGANVLTF.

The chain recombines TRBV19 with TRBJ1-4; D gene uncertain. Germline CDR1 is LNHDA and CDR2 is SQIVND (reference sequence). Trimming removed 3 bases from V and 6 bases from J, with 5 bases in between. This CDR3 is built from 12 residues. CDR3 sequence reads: CASSIGDEKLFF. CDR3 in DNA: TGTGCCAGTAGTATTGGAGATGAAAAACTGTTTTTT.

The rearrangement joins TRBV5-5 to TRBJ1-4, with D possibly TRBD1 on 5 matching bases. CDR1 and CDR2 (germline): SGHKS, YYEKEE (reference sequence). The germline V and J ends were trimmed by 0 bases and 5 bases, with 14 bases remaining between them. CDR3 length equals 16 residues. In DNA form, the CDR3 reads TGTGCCAGCAGCTTGGCCGGGGCAGGCCTCAATGAAAAACTGTTTTTT. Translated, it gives CASSLAGAGLNEKLFF.

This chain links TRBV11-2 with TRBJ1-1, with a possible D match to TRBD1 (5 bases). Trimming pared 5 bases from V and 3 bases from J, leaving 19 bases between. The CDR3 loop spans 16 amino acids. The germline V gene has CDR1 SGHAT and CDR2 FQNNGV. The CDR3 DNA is TGTGCCAGCAGCGGCGGGACCCGGGGCGGGGACACTGAAGCTTTCTTT. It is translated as CASSGGTRGGDTEAFF.

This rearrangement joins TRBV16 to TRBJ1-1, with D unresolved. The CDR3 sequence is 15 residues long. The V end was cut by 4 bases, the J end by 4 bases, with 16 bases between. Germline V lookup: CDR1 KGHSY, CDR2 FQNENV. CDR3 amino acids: CASSPRPPRSTEAFF. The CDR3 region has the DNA TGTGCCAGCAGCCCCCGGCCCCCCCGGAGCACTGAAGCTTTCTTT. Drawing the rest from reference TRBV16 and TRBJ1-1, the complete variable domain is GEEVAQTPKHLVRGEGQKAKLYCAPIKGHSYVFWYQQVLKNEFKFLISFQNENVFDETGMPKERFSAKCLPNSPCSLEIQATKLEDSAVYFCASSPRPPRSTEAFFGQGTRLTVV.

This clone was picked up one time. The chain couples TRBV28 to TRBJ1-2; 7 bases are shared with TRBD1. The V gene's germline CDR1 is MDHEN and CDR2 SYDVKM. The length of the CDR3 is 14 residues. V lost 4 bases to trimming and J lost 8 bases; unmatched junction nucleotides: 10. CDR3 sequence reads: CASSSSSDRVGYTF. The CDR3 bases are TGTGCCAGCAGTTCCTCAAGTGACAGGGTCGGCTACACCTTC.